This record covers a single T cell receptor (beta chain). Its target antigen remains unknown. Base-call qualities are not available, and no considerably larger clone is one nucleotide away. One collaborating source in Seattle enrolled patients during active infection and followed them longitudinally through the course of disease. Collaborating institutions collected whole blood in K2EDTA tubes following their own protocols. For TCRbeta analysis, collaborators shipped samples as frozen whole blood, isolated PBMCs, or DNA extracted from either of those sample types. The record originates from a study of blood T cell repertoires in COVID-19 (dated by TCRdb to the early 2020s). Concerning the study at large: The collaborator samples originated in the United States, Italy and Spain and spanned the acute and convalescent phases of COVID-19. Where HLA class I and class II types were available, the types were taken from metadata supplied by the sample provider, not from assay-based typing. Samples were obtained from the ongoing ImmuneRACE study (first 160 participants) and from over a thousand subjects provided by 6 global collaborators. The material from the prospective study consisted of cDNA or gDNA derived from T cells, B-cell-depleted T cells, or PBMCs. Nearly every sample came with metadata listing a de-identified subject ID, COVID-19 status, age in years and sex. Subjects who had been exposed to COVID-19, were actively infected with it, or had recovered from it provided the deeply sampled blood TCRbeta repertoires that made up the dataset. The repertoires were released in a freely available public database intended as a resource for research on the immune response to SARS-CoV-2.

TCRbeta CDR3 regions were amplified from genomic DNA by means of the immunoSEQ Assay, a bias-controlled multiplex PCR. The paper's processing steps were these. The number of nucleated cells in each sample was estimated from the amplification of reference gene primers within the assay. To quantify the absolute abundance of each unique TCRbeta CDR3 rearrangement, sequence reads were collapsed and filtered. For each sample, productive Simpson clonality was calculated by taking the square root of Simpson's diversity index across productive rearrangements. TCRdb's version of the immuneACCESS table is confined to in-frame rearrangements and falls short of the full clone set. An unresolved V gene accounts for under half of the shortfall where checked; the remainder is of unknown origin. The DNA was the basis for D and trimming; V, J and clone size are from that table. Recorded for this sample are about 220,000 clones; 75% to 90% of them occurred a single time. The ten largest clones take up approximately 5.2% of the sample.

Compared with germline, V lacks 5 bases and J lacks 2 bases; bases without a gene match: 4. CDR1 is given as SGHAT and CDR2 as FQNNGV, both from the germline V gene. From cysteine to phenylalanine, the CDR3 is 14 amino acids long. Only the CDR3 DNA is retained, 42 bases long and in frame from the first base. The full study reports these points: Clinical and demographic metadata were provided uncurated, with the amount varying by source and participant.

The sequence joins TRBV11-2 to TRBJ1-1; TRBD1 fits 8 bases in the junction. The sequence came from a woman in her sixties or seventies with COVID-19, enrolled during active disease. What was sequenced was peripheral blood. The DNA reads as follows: TGTGCCAGCAGCACGGGGACAGGCAACACTGAAGCTTTCTTT. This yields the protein CASSTGTGNTEAFF.